This T cell receptor beta chain originates from a study of Ad26.COV2.S vaccination and SARS-CoV-2 variants. Regarding treatment: roughly 18 received Ad26.COV2.S at low or high dose, single or two shots; about 5 received placebo; per-sample allocation not given. Samples were taken on day 63 after the first vaccine or placebo injection. What was given as vaccine was an Ad26 vector encoding Wuhan-strain SARS-CoV-2 spike. Profiling relied on immunoSEQ multiplex PCR, and the TCRdb table lists in-frame clones only, not all of them. This sample carries about 350,000 clones, approximately 86% of them seen once, and the ten largest clones take about 10%. V was trimmed by 5 bases and J by 4 bases, leaving 15 bases between them. The CDR3 consists of 15 residues. The germline gives CDR1 LNHDA, CDR2 SQIVND (reference sequence).

The source was peripheral blood, collected in a trial of Ad26.COV2.S vaccine versus placebo. This clonotype was sampled from a person between 18 and 65 years old who received the Ad26.COV2.S COVID-19 vaccine or a placebo. This rearrangement joins TRBV19 to TRBJ2-1, with D perhaps assigned TRBD1 or TRBD2 (5 bases each). The CDR3 is CASSPFRDEYNEQFF. The CDR3 DNA sequence: TGTGCCAGTAGTCCCTTCCGGGACGAATACAATGAGCAGTTCTTC.